These 19 T cell receptor beta chains originate from one sample sequenced in a study of identical twins. TCRdb fed the 5' RACE reads into MiXCR, producing one record per CDR3 protein. The sample holds 200,000 to 250,000 distinct CDR3 sequences, 12% seen once. These data also featured in a second study, about yellow fever vaccine responses in identical twins.

The specimen sequenced was memory (CD45RO+) T cells sorted from blood. The receptors were gathered from a woman between 18 and 29 years old in good health.

J is TRBJ2-3 and V is TRBV4-3; TRBD2 might be the D (6 bases). Trimming took 0 bases from V and 4 from J, leaving 11 bases between them. The V gene's germline CDR1 is LGHNA and CDR2 YSLEER. The CDR3 runs 15 residues. This CDR3 reads CASSQEAGSADTQYF. CDR3 nucleotides: TGCGCCAGCAGCCAAGAGGCGGGGTCAGCAGATACGCAGTATTTT.

This clonotype showed up just a few times. The gene calls are TRBV12-3 or TRBV12-4 and TRBJ1-1; D not certain. V dropped 3 bases and J dropped 4 bases, with 9 bases sitting between them. CDR3 length: 13 amino acids. CDR3 sequence reads: CASSFKVSTEAFF. The CDR3 nucleotides are TGTGCCAGCAGTTTCAAGGTGTCCACTGAAGCTTTCTTT.

This clonotype was seen a handful of times. The V gene is TRBV4-3, the J gene TRBJ2-2; TRBD1 is a possible D gene (6 bases). The germline gives CDR1 LGHNA, CDR2 YSLEER. The CDR3 spans 15 residues. V was trimmed by 0 bases and J by 5 bases, leaving 10 bases between them. The CDR3 sequence is CASSQDRGWTGELFF. The CDR3 DNA reads as TGCGCCAGCAGCCAAGACAGGGGATGGACCGGGGAGCTGTTTTTT.

This clonotype was detected only a few times. This chain joins TRBV3-1 and TRBJ2-1; TRBD2 agrees at 7 bases. V trimming: 1 base; J trimming: 10 bases; junction bases outside the gene matches: 10. The CDR3 totals 15 residues. The germline V gene encodes CDR1 LGHDT and CDR2 YNNKEL (reference sequence). CDR3 coding DNA: TGTGCCAGCAGCCAAGGAAGGACGGGGGGAAAAGAGCAGTTCTTC. Protein: CASSQGRTGGKEQFF.

The rearrangement links TRBV3-1 to TRBJ2-3; D call uncertain. V lost 0 bases and J 4 bases, leaving 5 bases between the germline ends. This CDR3 region has 13 residues. Germline CDR1 is LGHDT and CDR2 is YNNKEL (reference sequence). In nucleotides, the CDR3 is TGTGCCAGCAGCCAAGATCTTCCAGATACGCAGTATTTT. It translates to CASSQDLPDTQYF.

The chain combines TRBV6-1 with TRBJ2-7; 12 bases agree with TRBD2. Germline V gene lookup returns CDR1 MNHNS and CDR2 SASEGT. Losses at the gene ends were 6 bases for V and 6 bases for J; bases not matched to a gene: 9. CDR3 length equals 15 residues. CDR3 amino acids: CASRPTSGGTPEQYF. CDR3 nucleotides: TGTGCCAGCAGACCTACTAGCGGGGGGACACCCGAGCAGTACTTC.

There are a few counts of this clonotype. This rearrangement joins TRBV7-6 to TRBJ2-1, with D tentatively TRBD2 (6 bases). This CDR3 region has 12 residues. V was trimmed by 5 bases and J by 12 bases, leaving 14 bases between them. Per germline, CDR1 SGHVS and CDR2 FNYEAQ. The chain's CDR3 is CASSLWTGGQFF. CDR3 coding DNA: TGTGCCAGCAGCCTCTGGACCGGGGGGCAGTTCTTC.

This clonotype was observed at least ten times. This chain connects TRBV27 to TRBJ1-5, with unresolved D. V dropped 6 bases and J dropped 1 base, with 10 bases sitting between them. The CDR3 is 14 residues long. CDR1 is MNHEY and CDR2 is SMNVEV in the germline V gene (reference sequence). In DNA form, the CDR3 reads TGTGCCAGCAGGCATCGGGAGAGCAATCAGCCCCAGCATTTT. Its translation is CASRHRESNQPQHF.

This clonotype was seen only a few times. CDR3 nucleotides: TGCAGCGTAACCCCCGGGAACACTGAAGCTTTCTTT. This codes for CSVTPGNTEAFF. This chain uses TRBV29-1 with TRBJ1-1, with D uncertain. Trimming took off 6 bases at V and 1 base at J, with 9 bases between the two ends. The CDR3 is 12 amino acids. Per the germline V gene, CDR1 is SQVTM and CDR2 is ANQGSEA.

The chain links TRBV20-1 to TRBJ1-2; TRBD1 might be the D (6 bases). The germline gives CDR1 DFQATT, CDR2 SNEGSKA (reference sequence). The CDR3 has 14 residues. Between the trimmed V and J ends, which lost 6 bases and 0 bases, there was a span of 14 bases. For the CDR3, the DNA is TGCAGTGCACGAGGACAGAAATCTAACTATGGCTACACCTTC. It is translated as CSARGQKSNYGYTF.

The sample holds a few counts of this clonotype. The rearrangement joins TRBV20-1 to TRBJ2-1; TRBD1 agrees at 7 bases. CDR1 and CDR2 from the germline V gene are DFQATT and SNEGSKA (reference sequence). J gave up 2 bases and V 6 bases, and 10 bases lay outside the gene matches. CDR3 length: 15 amino acids. The CDR3, as DNA: TGCAGTGCGGCCTCGACAGGGTGGCCCTACAATGAGCAGTTCTTC. This gives the protein CSAASTGWPYNEQFF.

This clonotype appeared many times. V usage is TRBV12-3 or TRBV12-4 and J usage is TRBJ2-2; TRBD2 matches at 9 bases. Unmatched junction bases numbered 3, after V lost 7 bases and J lost 6 bases. There are 13 residues in the CDR3. This chain's CDR3 is CASNRLAAGELFF. In DNA form, the CDR3 reads TGTGCCAGCAATCGACTAGCGGCCGGGGAGCTGTTTTTT.

The rearrangement joins TRBV4-3 to TRBJ2-1, with 9 bases lining up with TRBD1. The length of the CDR3 is 17 residues. After removal of 4 bases from V and 8 bases from J, the junction contained 15 bases not matched to a gene. Germline V lookup: CDR1 LGHNA, CDR2 YSLEER. CDR3 in amino acids: CASSLQTGDRVFHEQFF. DNA of the CDR3: TGCGCCAGCAGCCTTCAAACGGGGGACAGGGTATTCCATGAGCAGTTCTTC.

In its sample, this clonotype was seen a few times. The V gene is TRBV5-8, the J gene TRBJ1-4; 10 nucleotides agree with TRBD1. The CDR3 is made up of 16 amino acids. CDR1 and CDR2 from the germline V gene are SGHTS and YDEGEE. V shed 7 bases, J shed 8 bases, and the junction held 14 bases outside the gene matches. The CDR3 loop reads CASEQLFGTGVEKLFF. CDR3 DNA sequence: TGTGCCAGCGAGCAACTTTTCGGGACAGGGGTCGAAAAACTGTTTTTT.

The chain combines TRBV29-1 with TRBJ2-5, with 7 bases aligning to TRBD2. Germline CDR1 reads SQVTM; CDR2 reads ANQGSEA. The ends lost 6 bases at V and 2 bases at J; junction bases unmatched: 9. The CDR3 has 14 amino acids. The CDR3, as DNA: TGCAGCGTGCCCTTCGGGGGGAGTCAAGAGACCCAGTACTTC. It translates to CSVPFGGSQETQYF.

This clonotype appeared a few times. The chain uses TRBV28 and TRBJ2-7; 9 bases map to TRBD1. CDR1 and CDR2 from the germline V gene are MDHEN and SYDVKM. Trimming took 5 bases from V and 2 from J; bases not matched to a gene: 7. The CDR3 consists of 15 residues. CDR3 in DNA: TGTGCCAGCAGTACTCCTACAGGGGGCCCCTACGAGCAGTACTTC. This sequence encodes CASSTPTGGPYEQYF. The variable domain in full, completed from reference TRBV28 and TRBJ2-7, reads DVKVTQSSRYLVKRTGEKVFLECVQDMDHENMFWYRQDPGLGLRLIYFSYDVKMKEKGDIPEGYSVSREKKERFSLILESASTNQTSMYLCASSTPTGGPYEQYFGPGTRLTVT.

This clonotype has only a few counts. The chain employs TRBV7-2 and TRBJ2-3; D remains ambiguous. The V gene's germline CDR1 is SGHTA and CDR2 FQGNSA. The CDR3 is made up of 13 amino acids. The V gene lost 3 bases and the J gene lost 6 bases, with 10 bases spanning the gap. CDR3 amino acids: CASSFSGSDTQYF. The CDR3 region has the DNA TGTGCCAGCAGCTTTTCCGGATCGGATACGCAGTATTTT. Filled out from reference TRBV7-2 and TRBJ2-3, the complete variable domain reads GAGVSQSPSNKVTEKGKDVELRCDPISGHTALYWYRQSLGQGLEFLIYFQGNSAPDKSGLPSDRFSAERTGGSVSTLTIQRTQQEDSAVYLCASSFSGSDTQYFGPGTRLTVL.

This clonotype has only a few counts. The V call is TRBV10-1, the J call TRBJ1-2, with D tentatively TRBD1 (6 bases). The CDR3 covers 13 residues. The germline CDR1 and CDR2 sequences are WNHNN and SYGVQD (reference sequence). Trimming shortened V by 5 bases and J by 7 bases, and 14 bases separated the two germline ends. CDR3 protein: CASSNRVGFGYTF. The CDR3 bases are TGCGCCAGCAGTAACAGGGTTGGTTTTGGCTACACCTTC.

This clonotype has a handful of counts. V usage is TRBV12-3 or TRBV12-4 and J usage is TRBJ2-2; the D gene is possibly TRBD1 (6 bases). The CDR3 sequence is 14 residues long. Between the trimmed V and J ends, which lost 6 bases and 6 bases, there was a span of 14 bases. This chain's CDR3 is CASRRVGAAGELFF. The CDR3 coding sequence is TGTGCCAGCAGGAGGGTGGGGGCGGCCGGGGAGCTGTTTTTT.